Below, 10 T cell receptor beta chains from the same sample are listed, as sequenced in a study of T cells expressing NK-cell markers. Following a re-call of the 5' RACE reads, TCRdb has one entry per CDR3 protein and lacks DNA. Its clone listing holds some 440,000 distinct CDR3 sequences. Sequenced material: blood T cells: a sorted CD56 or NKG2C T cell subset, CD4+ or CD8+ T cells, or bulk PBMC T cells (not recorded which). These receptors all come from a woman aged 50 to 60 in good health.

This chain links TRBV29-1 with TRBJ2-1; the TCRdb call, TRBD2, lacks DNA for checking. From germline, CDR1 is SQVTM and CDR2 ANQGSEA. The CDR3 runs 15 residues. Here the CDR3 reads CSVEGIAGKYNEQFF.

The V and J genes are TRBV11-2 and TRBJ2-1; the D call from TCRdb, TRBD2, cannot be confirmed without DNA. CDR1 is SGHAT, CDR2 FQNNGV, per germline. The CDR3 is made up of 16 amino acids. The CDR3 loop is CASSQTGTLSYNEQFF.

Here the CDR3 reads CASSTDRYYEQYF. The chain is built from TRBV7-2 and TRBJ2-7. CDR3 size: 13 residues. CDR1 and CDR2 from the germline V gene are SGHTA and FQGNSA.

The rearrangement uses TRBV4-1 and TRBJ2-4; the TCRdb D gene call, TRBD2, has no DNA to confirm it. The germline V gene encodes CDR1 MGHRA and CDR2 YSYEKL. The CDR3 has 15 amino acids. The CDR3 region is CASSQDPWRENIQYF.

The chain employs TRBV20-1 and TRBJ2-3; TCRdb reports TRBD2, a call that lacks DNA to check it against. CDR3 length equals 17 residues. Germline lookup yields CDR1 DFQATT and CDR2 SNEGSKA (reference sequence). CDR3 sequence reads: CSASLLAGPTSTDTQYF.

The gene calls are TRBV20-1 and TRBJ2-1; TCRdb gives TRBD1 as the D gene, but with no DNA this cannot be confirmed. This CDR3 comprises 13 residues. Germline V gene sequence: CDR1 DFQATT, CDR2 SNEGSKA (reference sequence). The CDR3 protein is CSAVRGTYNEQFF.

The chain carries TRBV27 and TRBJ1-5. Per germline, CDR1 MNHEY and CDR2 SMNVEV (reference sequence). The CDR3 spans 13 residues. Here the CDR3 reads CASRPLGDQPQHF.

V usage is TRBV5-4 and J usage is TRBJ2-2; TCRdb selects TRBD1, and the lack of DNA leaves this call unchecked. Germline assignment: CDR1 SGHNT and CDR2 YYREEE (reference sequence). There are 15 residues in the CDR3. CDR3 region: CASRTGTDRTGELFF. The whole variable domain, remainder taken from reference TRBV5-4 and TRBJ2-2, is ETGVTQSPTHLIKTRGQQVTLRCSSQSGHNTVSWYQQALGQGPQFIFQYYREEENGRGNFPPRFSGLQFPNYSSELNVNALELDDSALYLCASRTGTDRTGELFFGEGSRLTVL.

The rearrangement joins TRBV7-9 to TRBJ2-1. The CDR3 sequence is 13 residues long. Germline-derived CDR1 and CDR2 are SEHNR and FQNEAQ (reference sequence). The CDR3 spells CASRNVRYNEQFF.

The chain recombines TRBV5-1 with TRBJ2-3; TCRdb calls TRBD2, which cannot be checked without DNA. CDR1 and CDR2 from the germline V gene are SGHRS and YFSETQ. This CDR3 is 14 amino acids long. The CDR3 here is CASRTSGTTDTQYF.